The rows below give T cell receptor beta chains drawn from one sample of a study of liver allograft versus peripheral blood T cells. TCRdb redid the calling of the reads with MiXCR, one entry per CDR3 protein. The repertoire consists of nearly 3,000 distinct CDR3 sequences, with about a sixth occurring once and the leading ten covering over 6%. All receptors derive from a human patient who had a liver transplant. Some T cells may originate from the graft donor. The CDR3 runs from the conserved cysteine through the conserved F or W. Each record gives: J gene, D gene, V gene, clone size, CDR3 DNA, CDR3 protein. The D gene is left open where the match is weak. Not every row has a clone size; where given, it reads once, few, many or a size class.

TRBJ1-2	.	TRBV5-6	medium-sized	TGTGCCAGCAGCTTGGGTAACTATGGCTACACCTTC	CASSLGNYGYTF
TRBJ1-1	.	TRBV12-3/TRBV12-4	.	TGTGCCAGCAGTTTAGGTTTGAACACTGAAGCTTTCTTT	CASSLGLNTEAFF
TRBJ1-6	TRBD1	TRBV12-3/TRBV12-4	medium-sized	TGTGCCAGCAGACCGGGACAGAATAATTCACCCCTCCACTTT	CASRPGQNNSPLHF
TRBJ1-6	.	TRBV9	.	TGTGCCAGCAGCGTAGGAGGCAGGGAGGATGGCTCACCCCTCCACTTT	CASSVGGREDGSPLHF
TRBJ2-7	TRBD2	TRBV12-3/TRBV12-4	medium-sized	TGTGCCACCTCCAGGGAGGGGTTACCCTACGAGCAGTACTTC	CATSREGLPYEQYF
TRBJ1-2	.	TRBV27	medium-sized	TGTGCCAGCAGTACGAGGGACGGCGGCTACACCTTC	CASSTRDGGYTF
TRBJ2-7	TRBD2	TRBV19	medium-sized	TGTGCCAGTAGTCCGCAAAGCGGGAGTGGCTACGAGCAGTACTTC	CASSPQSGSGYEQYF
TRBJ2-2	TRBD1	TRBV6-6	medium-sized	TGTGCCAGCATGGGGACAGGGGTCACCGGGGAGCTGTTTTTT	CASMGTGVTGELFF
TRBJ1-4	.	TRBV20-1	medium-sized	TGCAGTGCTAGCTCGGGGGGTGGTGAAAAACTGTTTTTT	CSASSGGGEKLFF
TRBJ2-7	TRBD1	TRBV24-1	medium-sized	TGTGCCACCAGTGAGCGCGGACAGGGGTCGACCTACGAGCAGTACTTC	CATSERGQGSTYEQYF
TRBJ1-2	.	TRBV28	medium-sized	TGTGCCAGCTTCGACTATGGCTACACCTTC	CASFDYGYTF
TRBJ2-5	TRBD1	TRBV19	.	TGTGCCAGTAGTATAGGTCAGGGGGTGGAGACCCAGTACTTC	CASSIGQGVETQYF
TRBJ2-1	.	TRBV11-2	few	TGTGCCAGCAGCCGCGTGAATGAGCAGTTCTTC	CASSRVNEQFF
TRBJ2-5	.	TRBV19	.	TGTGCCAGTGGACAAGGGACGCAAGAGACCCAGTACTTC	CASGQGTQETQYF
TRBJ1-5	TRBD1	TRBV27	medium-sized	TGTGCCAGCAGTTTATCGGGGACAGGGTACAATCAGCCCCAGCATTTT	CASSLSGTGYNQPQHF
TRBJ1-2	.	TRBV28	large	TGTGCCAGCCTCACTGGGTCAACTAACTATGGCTACACCTTC	CASLTGSTNYGYTF
TRBJ1-1	TRBD1	TRBV20-1	.	TGCAGTGCTAGAGAAGGGGACAGGGGGGTGAACACTGAAGCTTTCTTT	CSAREGDRGVNTEAFF
TRBJ2-2	TRBD1	TRBV12-5	medium-sized	TGTGCTAGTGCGATGGGACAGGGGGCAGACGGGGAGCTGTTTTTT	CASAMGQGADGELFF
TRBJ1-1	TRBD1	TRBV29-1	.	TGCAGCGGGAGTCAGGGGGGGACTGAAGCTTTCTTT	CSGSQGGTEAFF
TRBJ1-2	TRBD1	TRBV30	medium-sized	TGTGCCTGGAGGGGACAGGGTCGTGGCTACACCTTC	CAWRGQGRGYTF
TRBJ1-1	.	TRBV5-6	.	TGTGCCAGCAGCTTGATCCGGGACCGCAACACTGAAGCTTTCTTT	CASSLIRDRNTEAFF
TRBJ2-7	.	TRBV13	medium-sized	TGTGCCAGCAGCCGGCGGGTGAGGAACGAGCAGTACTTC	CASSRRVRNEQYF
TRBJ2-2	TRBD2	TRBV10-3	medium-sized	TGTGCCATCACCGGGACTAGCGGGAGGGCCTATAACACCGGGGAGCTGTTTTTT	CAITGTSGRAYNTGELFF
TRBJ1-6	.	TRBV6-1	medium-sized	TGTGCCAGCAGTGGCCAGGACATAGCGAATTCACCCCTCCACTTT	CASSGQDIANSPLHF
TRBJ1-2	TRBD1	TRBV6-6	medium-sized	TGTGCCAGCAGCCGGGACAGAGGCTACACCTTC	CASSRDRGYTF
TRBJ1-1	TRBD1	TRBV7-9	few	TGTGCCAGCAGCATGACAGGGCGGAACACTGAAGCTTTCTTT	CASSMTGRNTEAFF
TRBJ1-6	.	TRBV9	few	TGTGCCAGCAGCCTCCACCCAGGGGTTGAGATCCACTTC	CASSLHPGVEIHF
TRBJ1-2	TRBD1	TRBV6-2/TRBV6-3	medium-sized	TGTGCCAGCAGTCCTCACTCCCGGACAGGGAGTGGCTACACCTTC	CASSPHSRTGSGYTF
TRBJ2-3	.	TRBV5-1	.	TGCGCCAGCAGGGAAGACTGGACAGATACGCAGTATTTT	CASREDWTDTQYF
TRBJ2-1	.	TRBV20-1	medium-sized	TGCAGTGCCCCCTCCGGGGGTGGGGGATATGAGCAGTTCTTC	CSAPSGGGGYEQFF
TRBJ2-5	.	TRBV19	few	TGTGCCAGTAGTATACAAGGGGGAGATCGGGAGACCCAGTACTTC	CASSIQGGDRETQYF
TRBJ1-4	TRBD1	TRBV28	.	TGTGCCAGCAGTTCTGCCGGGACAGGCAATAATGAAAAACTGTTTTTT	CASSSAGTGNNEKLFF
TRBJ1-3	.	TRBV3-1	medium-sized	TGTGCCAGCAGCCAGGCCTCTGGAAACACCATATATTTT	CASSQASGNTIYF
TRBJ1-2	TRBD1	TRBV20-1	medium-sized	TGCAGTGCTAGAAAAGGGAGGGGCGACAGGGTGGGGTACTATGGCTACACCTTC	CSARKGRGDRVGYYGYTF
TRBJ2-3	TRBD2	TRBV30	few	TGTGCCTGGAGTGCCCGGAGCGGGAAGACAGATACGCAGTATTTT	CAWSARSGKTDTQYF
TRBJ1-6	TRBD1	TRBV7-9	medium-sized	TGTGCCTCGGCAGGACAGGACTATAATTCACCCCTCCACTTT	CASAGQDYNSPLHF
TRBJ1-6	TRBD1	TRBV25-1	medium-sized	TGTGCCAGCAGTTGGACAGGGGGGATAGATTCACCCCTCCACTTT	CASSWTGGIDSPLHF
TRBJ2-6	.	TRBV20-1	medium-sized	TGCAGTGCCCCTAGCGATTCTGGGGCCAACGTCCTGACTTTC	CSAPSDSGANVLTF
TRBJ1-1	TRBD1	TRBV6-5	.	TGTGCCAGCAGTTACGGCGGACAGGGCCTTCCCTATGAAGCTTTCTTT	CASSYGGQGLPYEAFF
TRBJ1-2	TRBD1	TRBV12-5	medium-sized	TGTGCTAGTGGGACTACAGGGGGCCCTAACTATGGCTACACCTTC	CASGTTGGPNYGYTF
TRBJ2-5	.	TRBV11-2	.	TGTGCCAGCAGCCCTGGTTGGTTAGAGACCCAGTACTTC	CASSPGWLETQYF
TRBJ1-1	.	TRBV18	once	TGTGCCAGCTCACCAGAGTGGGGGAGGGACACTGAAGCTTTCTTT	CASSPEWGRDTEAFF
TRBJ2-4	TRBD1	TRBV6-1	medium-sized	TGTGCCTATTTAACAGGGGACAAAAACATTCAGTACTTC	CAYLTGDKNIQYF
TRBJ2-1	.	TRBV18	medium-sized	TGTGCCAGCTCAAAAGGGGTACTCGACAATGAGCAGTTCTTC	CASSKGVLDNEQFF
TRBJ2-1	.	TRBV27	large	TGTGCCAGCAGTTACTTCACAGCCGGGACGTTGACCTACAATGAGCAGTTCTTC	CASSYFTAGTLTYNEQFF
TRBJ2-2	TRBD2	TRBV12-3/TRBV12-4	medium-sized	TGTGCCAGCAGTTTTGGGCAAGCGGGGCTTAACACCGGGGAGCTGTTTTTT	CASSFGQAGLNTGELFF
TRBJ2-7	.	TRBV20-1	.	TGCAGTGCTTACCGGGGGCTCCCTTCCTACGAGCAGTACTTC	CSAYRGLPSYEQYF
TRBJ2-7	.	TRBV6-5	medium-sized	TGTGCCAGCAGTTACTCGAAAGGTCGTTGGAGGGCTAAGGGGAGCTACGAGCAGTACTTC	CASSYSKGRWRAKGSYEQYF
TRBJ2-5	.	TRBV19	medium-sized	TGTGCCAGTAGTATTGGTGGGCAGGGAGGTCAAGAGACCCAGTACTTC	CASSIGGQGGQETQYF
TRBJ1-1	TRBD1	TRBV5-6	few	TGTGCCAGCAGCAGGGGACAGGGGGTAGCTGAAGCTTTCTTT	CASSRGQGVAEAFF
TRBJ1-1	.	TRBV6-6	few	TGTGCCAGCACCCCGTGGAAGAACACTGAAGCTTTCTTT	CASTPWKNTEAFF
TRBJ2-5	.	TRBV6-2/TRBV6-3	few	TGTGCCAGCAGCCGAGGACAGAACCAAGAGACCCAGTACTTC	CASSRGQNQETQYF
TRBJ2-2	TRBD1	TRBV5-1	few	TGCGCCAGCAGCTGGGGGACAGGGTCGAACACCGGGGAGCTGTTTTTT	CASSWGTGSNTGELFF
TRBJ2-7	.	TRBV20-1	medium-sized	TGCAGTGCTAGAGATCGGAGGGGGAACCCCTACGAGCAGTACTTC	CSARDRRGNPYEQYF
TRBJ1-1	.	TRBV12-3/TRBV12-4	.	TGTGCCAGCAGTTTCAGGGAAATGAACACTGAAGCTTTCTTT	CASSFREMNTEAFF
TRBJ1-6	.	TRBV7-2	few	TGTGCCAGCAGCCTGGGACGTCCTGACTCACCCCTCCACTTT	CASSLGRPDSPLHF
TRBJ1-4	TRBD1	TRBV2	few	TGTGCCAGCAGTAGAGACAGGGTTTCTGCTGAAAAACTGTTTTTT	CASSRDRVSAEKLFF
TRBJ1-6	.	TRBV12-3/TRBV12-4	medium-sized	TGTGCCAGCAGTTCTGCCGGACTACATAATTCACCCCTCCACTTT	CASSSAGLHNSPLHF
TRBJ2-3	.	TRBV7-2	.	TGTGCCAGCAGTTCCTGGGCAGATACGCAGTATTTT	CASSSWADTQYF
TRBJ2-2	.	TRBV7-6	.	TGTGCCAGCAGTTTAATAACGTGGGGCGCCGGGGAGCTGTTTTTT	CASSLITWGAGELFF